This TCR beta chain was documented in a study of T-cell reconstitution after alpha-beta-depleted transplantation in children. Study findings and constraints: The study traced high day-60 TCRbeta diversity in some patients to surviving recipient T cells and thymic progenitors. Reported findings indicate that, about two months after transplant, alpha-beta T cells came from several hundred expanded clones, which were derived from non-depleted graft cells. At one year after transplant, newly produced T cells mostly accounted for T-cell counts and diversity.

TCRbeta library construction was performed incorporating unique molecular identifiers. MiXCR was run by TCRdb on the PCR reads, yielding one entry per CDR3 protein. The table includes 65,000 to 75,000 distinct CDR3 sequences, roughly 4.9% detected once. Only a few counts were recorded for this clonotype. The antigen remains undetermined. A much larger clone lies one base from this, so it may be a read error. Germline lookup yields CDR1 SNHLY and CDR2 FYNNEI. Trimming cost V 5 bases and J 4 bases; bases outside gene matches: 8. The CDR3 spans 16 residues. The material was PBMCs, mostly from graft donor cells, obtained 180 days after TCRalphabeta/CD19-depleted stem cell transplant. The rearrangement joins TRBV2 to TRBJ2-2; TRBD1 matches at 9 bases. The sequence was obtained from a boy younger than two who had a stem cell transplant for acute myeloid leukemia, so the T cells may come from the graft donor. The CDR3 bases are TGTGCCAGCAGTAACAGGGGGCGCACCCCCACCGGGGAGCTGTTTTTT. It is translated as CASSNRGRTPTGELFF.